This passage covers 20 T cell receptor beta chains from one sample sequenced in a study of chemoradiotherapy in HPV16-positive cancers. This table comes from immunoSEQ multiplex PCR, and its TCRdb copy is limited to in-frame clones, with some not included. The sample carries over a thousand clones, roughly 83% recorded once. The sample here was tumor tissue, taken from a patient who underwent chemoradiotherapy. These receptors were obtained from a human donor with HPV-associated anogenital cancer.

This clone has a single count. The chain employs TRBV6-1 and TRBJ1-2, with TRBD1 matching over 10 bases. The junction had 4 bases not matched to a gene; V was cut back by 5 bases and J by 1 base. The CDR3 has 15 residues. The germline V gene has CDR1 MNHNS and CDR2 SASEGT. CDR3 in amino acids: CASSFGQGVNYGYTF. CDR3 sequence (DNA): TGTGCCAGCAGTTTCGGACAGGGGGTTAACTATGGCTACACCTTC.

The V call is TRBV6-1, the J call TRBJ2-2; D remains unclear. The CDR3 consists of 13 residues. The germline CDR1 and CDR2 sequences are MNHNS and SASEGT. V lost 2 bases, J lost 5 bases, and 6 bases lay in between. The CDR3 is CASSEFQTGELFF. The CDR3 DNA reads TGTGCCAGCAGTGAATTTCAGACCGGGGAGCTGTTTTTT.

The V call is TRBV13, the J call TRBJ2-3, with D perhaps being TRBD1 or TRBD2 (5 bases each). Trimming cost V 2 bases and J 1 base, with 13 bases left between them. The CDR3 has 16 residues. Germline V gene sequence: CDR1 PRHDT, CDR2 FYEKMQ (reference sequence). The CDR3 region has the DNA TGTGCCAGCAGCTTAATGGGACCCCGAGGCACAGATACGCAGTATTTT. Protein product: CASSLMGPRGTDTQYF.

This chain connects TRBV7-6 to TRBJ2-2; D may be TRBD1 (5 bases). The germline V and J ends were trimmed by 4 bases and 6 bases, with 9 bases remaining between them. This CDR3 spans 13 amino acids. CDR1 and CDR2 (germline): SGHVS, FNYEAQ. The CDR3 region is CASSSSGSGELFF. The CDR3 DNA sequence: TGTGCCAGCAGCTCCTCAGGGTCCGGGGAGCTGTTTTTT.

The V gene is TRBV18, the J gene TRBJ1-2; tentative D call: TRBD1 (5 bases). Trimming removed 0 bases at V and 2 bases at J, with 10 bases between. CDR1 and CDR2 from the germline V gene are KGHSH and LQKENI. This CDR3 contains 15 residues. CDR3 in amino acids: CASSPPAGTNYGYTF. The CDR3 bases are TGTGCCAGCTCACCACCGGCAGGGACCAACTATGGCTACACCTTC.

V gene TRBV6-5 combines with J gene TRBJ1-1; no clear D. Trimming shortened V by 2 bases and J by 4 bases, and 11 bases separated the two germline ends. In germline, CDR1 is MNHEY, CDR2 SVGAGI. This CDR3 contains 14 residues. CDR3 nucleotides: TGTGCCAGCAGTTACACGCGGAGCGTCACTGAAGCTTTCTTT. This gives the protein CASSYTRSVTEAFF.

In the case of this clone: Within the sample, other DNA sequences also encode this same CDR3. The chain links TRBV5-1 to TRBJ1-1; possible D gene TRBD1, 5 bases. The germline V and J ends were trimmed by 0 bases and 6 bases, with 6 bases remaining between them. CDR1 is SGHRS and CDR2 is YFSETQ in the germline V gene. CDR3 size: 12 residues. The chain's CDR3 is CASSLEGSEAFF. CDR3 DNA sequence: TGCGCCAGCAGCTTGGAGGGGTCTGAAGCTTTCTTT.

DNA of the CDR3: TGTGCCAGCAGTGTTAGTCCCCGGGAAAAACTGTTTTTT. Its translation is CASSVSPREKLFF. This rearrangement joins TRBV6-1 to TRBJ1-4; D uncertain. V shed 4 bases and J shed 8 bases, with 11 bases lying between them. CDR1 is MNHNS, CDR2 SASEGT, per germline. The CDR3 totals 13 residues.

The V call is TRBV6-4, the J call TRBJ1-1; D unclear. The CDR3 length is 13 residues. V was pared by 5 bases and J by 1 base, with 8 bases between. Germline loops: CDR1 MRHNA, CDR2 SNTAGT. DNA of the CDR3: TGTGCCAGCAGTAACAAACCGAACACTGAAGCTTTCTTT. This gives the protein CASSNKPNTEAFF.

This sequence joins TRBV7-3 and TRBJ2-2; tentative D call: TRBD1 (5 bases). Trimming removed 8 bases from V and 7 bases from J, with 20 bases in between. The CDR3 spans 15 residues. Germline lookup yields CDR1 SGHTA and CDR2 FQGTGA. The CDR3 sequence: CASLWQGRAGGELFF. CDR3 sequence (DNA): TGTGCCAGCCTCTGGCAGGGCAGGGCTGGCGGGGAGCTGTTTTTT.

The CDR3 nucleotides are TGTGCCAGCATCAAACAGGGTATGCAGTTCTTC. Encoded protein: CASIKQGMQFF. This chain uses TRBV6-1 with TRBJ2-1, with a weak D call TRBD1 (6 bases). The CDR3 extends over 11 amino acids. V lost 7 bases and J 12 bases, leaving 13 bases between the germline ends. From germline, CDR1 is MNHNS and CDR2 SASEGT.

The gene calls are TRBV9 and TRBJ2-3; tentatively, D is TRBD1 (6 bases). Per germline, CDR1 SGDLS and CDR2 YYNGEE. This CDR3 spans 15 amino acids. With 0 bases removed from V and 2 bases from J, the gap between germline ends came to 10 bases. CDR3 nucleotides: TGTGCCAGCAGCGTAGAACAGGGTGCCACAGATACGCAGTATTTT. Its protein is CASSVEQGATDTQYF.

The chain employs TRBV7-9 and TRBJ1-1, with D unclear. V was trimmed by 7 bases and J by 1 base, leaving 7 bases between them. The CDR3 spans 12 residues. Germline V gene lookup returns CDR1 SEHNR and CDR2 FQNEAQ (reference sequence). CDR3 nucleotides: TGTGCCAGCAAAGCAGCGAACACTGAAGCTTTCTTT. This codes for CASKAANTEAFF.

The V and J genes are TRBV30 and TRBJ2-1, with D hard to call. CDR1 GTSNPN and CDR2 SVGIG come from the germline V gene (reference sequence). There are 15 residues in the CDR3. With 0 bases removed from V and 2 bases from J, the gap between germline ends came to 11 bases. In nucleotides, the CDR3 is TGTGCCTGGAGTGTGAGAAGCGCGACCTACAATGAGCAGTTCTTC. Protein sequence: CAWSVRSATYNEQFF.

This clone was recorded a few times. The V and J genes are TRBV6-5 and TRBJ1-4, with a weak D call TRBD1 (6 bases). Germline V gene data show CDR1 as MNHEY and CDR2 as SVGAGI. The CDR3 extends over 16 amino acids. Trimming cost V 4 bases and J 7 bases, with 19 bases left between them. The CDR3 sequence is CASSCNLRGASEKLFF. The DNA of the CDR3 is TGTGCCAGCAGTTGCAACTTGAGGGGGGCCAGTGAAAAACTGTTTTTT.

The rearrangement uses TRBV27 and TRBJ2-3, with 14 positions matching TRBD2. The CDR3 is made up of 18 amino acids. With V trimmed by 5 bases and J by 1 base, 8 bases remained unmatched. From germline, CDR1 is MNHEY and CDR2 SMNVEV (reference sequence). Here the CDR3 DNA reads TGTGCCAGCAGTCCATGGGGGACTAGCGGGAGAGGCACAGATACGCAGTATTTT. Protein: CASSPWGTSGRGTDTQYF.

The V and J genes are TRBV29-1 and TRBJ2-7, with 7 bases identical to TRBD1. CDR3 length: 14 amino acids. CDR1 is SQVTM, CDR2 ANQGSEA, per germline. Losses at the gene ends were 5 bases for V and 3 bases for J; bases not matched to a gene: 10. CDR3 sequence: CSVRTGGFGYEQYF. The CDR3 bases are TGCAGCGTTCGGACAGGCGGTTTTGGCTACGAGCAGTACTTC.

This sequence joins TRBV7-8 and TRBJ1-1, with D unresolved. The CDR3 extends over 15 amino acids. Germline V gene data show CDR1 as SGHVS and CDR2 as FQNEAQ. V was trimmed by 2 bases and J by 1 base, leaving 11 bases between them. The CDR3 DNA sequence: TGTGCCAGCAGCTTACAATTACGGGAGAACACTGAAGCTTTCTTT. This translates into CASSLQLRENTEAFF.

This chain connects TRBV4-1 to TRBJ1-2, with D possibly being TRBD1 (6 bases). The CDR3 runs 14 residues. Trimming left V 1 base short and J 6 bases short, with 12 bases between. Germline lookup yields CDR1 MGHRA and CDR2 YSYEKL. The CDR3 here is CASSQVGRGHGYTF. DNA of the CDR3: TGCGCCAGCAGCCAAGTTGGCAGGGGTCATGGCTACACCTTC.

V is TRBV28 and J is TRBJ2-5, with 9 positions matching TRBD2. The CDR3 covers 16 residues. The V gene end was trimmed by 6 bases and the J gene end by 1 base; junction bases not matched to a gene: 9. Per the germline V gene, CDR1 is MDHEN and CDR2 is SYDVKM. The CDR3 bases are TGTGCCAGCAGACTAGCGGGCGGATCTCTCCAAGAGACCCAGTACTTC. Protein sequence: CASRLAGGSLQETQYF.